The 2 T cell receptor beta chains in this list originate from one sample, sequenced in a study of monozygotic twins with inflammatory bowel disease. From the 5' RACE reads, TCRdb lists one entry per CDR3 protein and no DNA. The sample totals some 200,000 distinct CDR3 sequences. Sequencing input: blood. Receptors were obtained from a human donor with ulcerative colitis or Crohn's disease, or a healthy co-twin of an affected twin (not recorded which).

V gene TRBV20-1 combines with J gene TRBJ1-2; TCRdb designates TRBD1, a call that cannot be tested without DNA. CDR3 size: 14 residues. Germline V gene lookup returns CDR1 DFQATT and CDR2 SNEGSKA (reference sequence). The CDR3 loop reads CSARGWGAFEGYTF.

J is TRBJ1-1 and V is TRBV5-1. The CDR3 covers 14 residues. In germline, CDR1 is SGHRS, CDR2 YFSETQ. This chain's CDR3 is CASSSGQINTEAFF.